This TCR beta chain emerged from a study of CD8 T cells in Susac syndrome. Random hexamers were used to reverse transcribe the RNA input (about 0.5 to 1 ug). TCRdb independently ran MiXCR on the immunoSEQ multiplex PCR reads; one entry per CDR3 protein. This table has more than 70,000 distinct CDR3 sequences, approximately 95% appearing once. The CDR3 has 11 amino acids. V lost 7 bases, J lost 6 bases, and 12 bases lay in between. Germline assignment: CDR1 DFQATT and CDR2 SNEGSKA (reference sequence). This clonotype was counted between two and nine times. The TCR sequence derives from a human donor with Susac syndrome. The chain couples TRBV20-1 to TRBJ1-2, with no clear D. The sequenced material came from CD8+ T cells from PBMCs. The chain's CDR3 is CSVREVDGYTF. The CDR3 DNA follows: TGCAGTGTCCGCGAGGTGGATGGCTACACCTTC.